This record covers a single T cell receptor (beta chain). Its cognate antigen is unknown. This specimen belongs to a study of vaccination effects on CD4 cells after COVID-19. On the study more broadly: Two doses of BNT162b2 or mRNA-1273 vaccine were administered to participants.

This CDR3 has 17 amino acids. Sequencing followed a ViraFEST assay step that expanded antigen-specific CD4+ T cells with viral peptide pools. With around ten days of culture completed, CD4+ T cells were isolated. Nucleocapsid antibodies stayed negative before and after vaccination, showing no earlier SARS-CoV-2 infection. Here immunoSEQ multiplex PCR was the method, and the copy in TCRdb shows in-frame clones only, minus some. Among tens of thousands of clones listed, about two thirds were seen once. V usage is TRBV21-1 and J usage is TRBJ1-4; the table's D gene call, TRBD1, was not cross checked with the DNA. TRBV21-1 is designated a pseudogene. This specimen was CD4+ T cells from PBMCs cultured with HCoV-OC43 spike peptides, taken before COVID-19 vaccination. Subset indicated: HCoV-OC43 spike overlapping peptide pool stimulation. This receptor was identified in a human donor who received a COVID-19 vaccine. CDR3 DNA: TGTGCCAGCAGCAAAGCCTGGGACAGCGCCCGCAGAGAAAAACTGTTTTTT. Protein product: CASSKAWDSARREKLFF.